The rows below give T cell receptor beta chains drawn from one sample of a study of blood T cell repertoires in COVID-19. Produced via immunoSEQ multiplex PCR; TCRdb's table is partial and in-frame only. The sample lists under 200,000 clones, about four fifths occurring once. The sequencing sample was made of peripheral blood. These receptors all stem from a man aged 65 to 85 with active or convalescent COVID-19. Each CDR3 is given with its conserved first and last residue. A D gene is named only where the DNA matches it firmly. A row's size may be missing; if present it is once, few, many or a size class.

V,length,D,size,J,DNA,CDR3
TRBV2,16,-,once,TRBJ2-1,TGTGCCAGCAGGTCCCGCCAGGGAAGTAGTGAGGATGAGCAGTTCTTC,CASRSRQGSSEDEQFF
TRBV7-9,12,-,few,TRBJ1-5,TGTGCCAGCAGCTTAGACCAGCAGCCCCAGCATTTT,CASSLDQQPQHF
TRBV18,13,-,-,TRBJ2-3,TGTGCCAGCTCACAGAACAAGGGGGATACGCAGTATTTT,CASSQNKGDTQYF
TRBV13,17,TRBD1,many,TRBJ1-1,TGTGCCAGCAGCTTAGGATCGGCGGGACAGGGGAACACTGAAGCTTTCTTT,CASSLGSAGQGNTEAFF
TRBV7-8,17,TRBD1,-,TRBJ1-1,TGTGCCAGCAGCTTAGTGCTTACAGGGGGCGTTCACACTGAAGCTTTCTTT,CASSLVLTGGVHTEAFF
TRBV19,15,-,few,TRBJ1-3,TGTGCCAGTAGTCCCGGACTGGTTCGGGGAAACACCATATATTTT,CASSPGLVRGNTIYF
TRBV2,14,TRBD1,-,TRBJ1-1,TGTGCCAGCAGTGAGACAGGGGAGAACACTGAAGCTTTCTTT,CASSETGENTEAFF
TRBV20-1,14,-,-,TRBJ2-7,TGCAGTGCTAGTGGCTATAGGAGCTCCTACGAGCAGTACTTC,CSASGYRSSYEQYF
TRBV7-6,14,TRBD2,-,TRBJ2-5,TGTGCCAGCAGCTCAATAGCGGGGCAAGAGACCCAGTACTTC,CASSSIAGQETQYF
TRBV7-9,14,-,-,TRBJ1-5,TGTGCCAGCAGCTCGGGACTGAGCAATCAGCCCCAGCATTTT,CASSSGLSNQPQHF
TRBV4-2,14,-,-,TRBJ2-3,TGTGCCAGCAGCCAGGGGGGGGCCCGGGATACGCAGTATTTT,CASSQGGARDTQYF
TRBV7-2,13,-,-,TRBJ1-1,TGTGCCAGCAGGCGACAGGTGAGAACTGAAGCTTTCTTT,CASRRQVRTEAFF
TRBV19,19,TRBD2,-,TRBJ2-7,TGTGCCAGTAGTATTTCAGCCCGCGCCCGGGGGGTGGATTCCTACGAGCAGTACTTC,CASSISARARGVDSYEQYF
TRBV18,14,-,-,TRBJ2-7,TGTGCCAGCTCCTTAGGGGGGGGCCCCTACGAGCAGTACTTC,CASSLGGGPYEQYF
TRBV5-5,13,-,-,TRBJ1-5,TGTGCCAGCAGCTTGGCGGGGGATCAGCCCCAGCATTTT,CASSLAGDQPQHF
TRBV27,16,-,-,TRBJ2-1,TGTGCCAGCAGTTCCATTTACCGGGACGCCGGGAGTGAGCAGTTCTTC,CASSSIYRDAGSEQFF
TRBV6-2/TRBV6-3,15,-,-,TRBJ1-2,TGTGCCAGCAGTCCCCGCGGCGACAGACACCCCCCCTACACCTTC,CASSPRGDRHPPYTF
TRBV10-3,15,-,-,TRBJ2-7,TGTGCCATAACCGGGACACAGGGCCGCTCCTACGAGCAGTACTTC,CAITGTQGRSYEQYF
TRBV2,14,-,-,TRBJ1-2,TGTGCCAGCAGGGCAGGGCCTAATAACTATGGCTACACCTTC,CASRAGPNNYGYTF
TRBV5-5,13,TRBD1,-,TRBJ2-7,TGTGCCAGCAGCCAGGGGGTAAAAAACGAGCAGTACTTC,CASSQGVKNEQYF
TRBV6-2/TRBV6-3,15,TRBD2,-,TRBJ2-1,TGTGCCAGCAGGCCTAGCGGGGGGGCGGGCAATGAGCAGTTCTTC,CASRPSGGAGNEQFF
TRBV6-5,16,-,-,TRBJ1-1,TGTGCCAGCAGTTACTACCCTGGGGGGGTGAGCACTGAAGCTTTCTTT,CASSYYPGGVSTEAFF
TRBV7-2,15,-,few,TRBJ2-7,TGTGCCAGCAGCCGCTCCGGACAGAACAAATACGAGCAGTACTTC,CASSRSGQNKYEQYF
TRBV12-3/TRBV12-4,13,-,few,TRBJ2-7,TGTGCCAGCAGCCCACAGGTTTCTGACGAGCAGTACTTC,CASSPQVSDEQYF
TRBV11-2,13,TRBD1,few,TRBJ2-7,TGTGCCAGCAGCTCCGGGACAGCCTACGAGCAGTACTTC,CASSSGTAYEQYF
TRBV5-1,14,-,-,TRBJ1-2,TGCGCCAGCAGATCGACAGGCCCTCACTATGGCTACACCTTC,CASRSTGPHYGYTF
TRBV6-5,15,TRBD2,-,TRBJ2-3,TGTGCCAGCAGAATGACTAGCGGGGGAGGGAATACGCAGTATTTT,CASRMTSGGGNTQYF
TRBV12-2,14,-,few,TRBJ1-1,TGTGCAAGTCGCCAGATCCCCCCGAACACTGAAGCTTTCTTT,CASRQIPPNTEAFF
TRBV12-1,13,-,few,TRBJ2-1,TGTGCCAGCCTACAGGGGACCTACAATGAGCAGTTCTTC,CASLQGTYNEQFF
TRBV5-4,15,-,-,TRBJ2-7,TGTGCCAGCAGCCTGGGAGGTACCGACTCCTACGAGCAGTACTTC,CASSLGGTDSYEQYF
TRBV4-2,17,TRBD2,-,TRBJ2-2,TGTGCCAGCAGCCCCCGGGCGACTAGCCGCGTATCCGGGGAGCTGTTTTTT,CASSPRATSRVSGELFF
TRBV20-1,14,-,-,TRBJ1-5,TGCAGTGCTAGTGGGGCAGGGCTCGGTCAGCCCCAGCATTTT,CSASGAGLGQPQHF
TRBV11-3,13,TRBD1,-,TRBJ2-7,TGTGCCAGCAGCCCGACAGGGACCTACGAGCAGTACTTC,CASSPTGTYEQYF
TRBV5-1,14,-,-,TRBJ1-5,TGCGCCAGCAGCGAACAGGGATCTGGGCAGCCCCAGCATTTT,CASSEQGSGQPQHF
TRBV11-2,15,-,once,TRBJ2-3,TGTGCCAGCACCCTCGGGAGCGGTCGCACAGATACGCAGTATTTT,CASTLGSGRTDTQYF
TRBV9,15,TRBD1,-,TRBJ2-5,TGTGCCAGCAGCGTGGCGGGACAGGGTGTGGAGACCCAGTACTTC,CASSVAGQGVETQYF
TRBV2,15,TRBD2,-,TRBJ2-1,TGTGCCAGCAGCGCGACTAGCGGGAGTTTCAATGAGCAGTTCTTC,CASSATSGSFNEQFF
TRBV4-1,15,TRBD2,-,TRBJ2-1,TGCGCCAGCAGCCCGGGACTAGCGGGATTAAATGAGCAGTTCTTC,CASSPGLAGLNEQFF
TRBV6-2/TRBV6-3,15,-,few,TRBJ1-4,TGTGCCAGCAGTTACTCTTCACAGGGTGTAGAAAAACTGTTTTTT,CASSYSSQGVEKLFF
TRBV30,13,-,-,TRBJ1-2,TGTGCCTGGAGGACAGCGTCTAACTATGGCTACACCTTC,CAWRTASNYGYTF
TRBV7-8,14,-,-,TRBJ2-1,TGTGCCAGCAGCCCCTACAGGGAATGGAATGAGCAGTTCTTC,CASSPYREWNEQFF
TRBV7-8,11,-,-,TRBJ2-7,TGTGCCAGCAGCCGTTACTACGAGCAGTACTTC,CASSRYYEQYF
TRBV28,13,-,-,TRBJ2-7,TGTGCCAGCAGTTCTGGGACTCCTTACGAGCAGTACTTC,CASSSGTPYEQYF
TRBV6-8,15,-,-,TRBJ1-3,TGTGCCAGCAGTTACCCGGTAGGGGTTCGGAACACCATATATTTT,CASSYPVGVRNTIYF